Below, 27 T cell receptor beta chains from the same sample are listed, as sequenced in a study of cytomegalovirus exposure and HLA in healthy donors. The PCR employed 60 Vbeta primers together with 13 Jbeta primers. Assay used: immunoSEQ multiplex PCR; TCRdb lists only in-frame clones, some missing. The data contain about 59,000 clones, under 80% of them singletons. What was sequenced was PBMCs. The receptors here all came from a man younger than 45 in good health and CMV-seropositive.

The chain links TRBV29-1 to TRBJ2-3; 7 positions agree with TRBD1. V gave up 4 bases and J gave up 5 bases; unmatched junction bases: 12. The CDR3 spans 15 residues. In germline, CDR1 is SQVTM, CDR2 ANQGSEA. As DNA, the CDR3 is TGCAGCGTTGGATCAACGACAGGGATAGGAGATACGCAGTATTTT. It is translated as CSVGSTTGIGDTQYF.

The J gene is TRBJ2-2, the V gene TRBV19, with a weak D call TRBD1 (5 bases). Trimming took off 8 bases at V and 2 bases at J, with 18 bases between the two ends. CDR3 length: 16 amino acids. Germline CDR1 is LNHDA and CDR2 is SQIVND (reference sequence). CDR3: CASSHPRRGNTGELFF. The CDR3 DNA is TGTGCCAGTTCCCACCCCCGTAGGGGTAACACCGGGGAGCTGTTTTTT. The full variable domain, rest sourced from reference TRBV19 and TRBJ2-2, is DGGITQSPKYLFRKEGQNVTLSCEQNLNHDAMYWYRQDPGQGLRLIYYSQIVNDFQKGDIAEGYSVSREKKESFPLTVTSAQKNPTAFYLCASSHPRRGNTGELFFGEGSRLTVL.

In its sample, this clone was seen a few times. For the CDR3, the DNA is TGTGCCAGCAGTTACATGGTCCAGGCTACTAACTATGGCTACACCTTC. This sequence encodes CASSYMVQATNYGYTF. The chain carries TRBV6-6 and TRBJ1-2; D call uncertain. The CDR3 is made up of 16 amino acids. Trimming removed 2 bases from V and 0 bases from J, with 13 bases in between. Looked up from germline, CDR1 is MNHNY and CDR2 is SVGAGI (reference sequence).

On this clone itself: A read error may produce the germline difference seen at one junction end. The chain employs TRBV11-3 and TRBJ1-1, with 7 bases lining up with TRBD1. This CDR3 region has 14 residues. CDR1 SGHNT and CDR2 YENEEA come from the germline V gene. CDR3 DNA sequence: TGTGCCAGCAGCGAAGGGGGCTGGAACACTGAAGCTGTCTTT. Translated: CASSEGGWNTEAVF. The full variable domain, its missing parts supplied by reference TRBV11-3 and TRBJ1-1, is EAGVVQSPRYKIIEKKQPVAFWCNPISGHNTLYWYLQNLGQGPELLIRYENEEAVDDSQLPKDRFSAERLKGVDSTLKIQPAELGDSAVYLCASSEGGWNTEAVFGQGTRLTVV.

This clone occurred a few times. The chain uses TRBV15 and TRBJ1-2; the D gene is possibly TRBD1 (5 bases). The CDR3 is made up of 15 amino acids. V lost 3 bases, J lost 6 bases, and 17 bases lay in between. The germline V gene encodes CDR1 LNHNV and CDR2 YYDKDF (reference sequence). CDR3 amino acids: CATSSLSRKGDGYTF. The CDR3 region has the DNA TGTGCCACCAGCAGCCTGAGCCGAAAAGGGGATGGCTACACCTTC.

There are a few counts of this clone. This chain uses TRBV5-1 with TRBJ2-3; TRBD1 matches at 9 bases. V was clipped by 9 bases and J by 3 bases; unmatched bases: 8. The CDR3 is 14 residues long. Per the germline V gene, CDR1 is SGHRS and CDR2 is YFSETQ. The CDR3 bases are TGCGCCACCATGCCAGGACAGGGGACAGATACGCAGTATTTT. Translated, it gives CATMPGQGTDTQYF.

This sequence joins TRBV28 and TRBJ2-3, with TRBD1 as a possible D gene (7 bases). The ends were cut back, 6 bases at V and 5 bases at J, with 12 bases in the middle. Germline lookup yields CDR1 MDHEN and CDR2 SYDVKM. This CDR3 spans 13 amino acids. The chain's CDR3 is CASRPQGGDTQYF. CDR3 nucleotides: TGTGCCAGCAGACCTCAGGGGGGAGATACGCAGTATTTT. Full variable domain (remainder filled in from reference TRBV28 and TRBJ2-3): DVKVTQSSRYLVKRTGEKVFLECVQDMDHENMFWYRQDPGLGLRLIYFSYDVKMKEKGDIPEGYSVSREKKERFSLILESASTNQTSMYLCASRPQGGDTQYFGPGTRLTVL.

CDR3 region: CASSYSEGANYGYTF. In nucleotides, the CDR3 is TGTGCCAGCAGTTACTCCGAAGGAGCTAACTATGGCTACACCTTC. This chain uses TRBV6-5 with TRBJ1-2, with D unresolved. CDR1 and CDR2 from the germline V gene are MNHEY and SVGAGI. V lost 0 bases and J 0 bases, leaving 8 bases between the germline ends. CDR3 length equals 15 residues.

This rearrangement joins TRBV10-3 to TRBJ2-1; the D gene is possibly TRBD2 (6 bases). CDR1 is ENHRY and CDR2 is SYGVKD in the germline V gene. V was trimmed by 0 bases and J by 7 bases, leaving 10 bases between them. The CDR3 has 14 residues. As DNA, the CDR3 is TGTGCCATCAGTGAGTCGAATGGGGGGAATGAGCAGTTCTTC. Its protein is CAISESNGGNEQFF.

This CDR3 reads CASGQQGSETQYF. The DNA for the CDR3 is TGTGCCAGCGGACAACAGGGATCGGAGACCCAGTACTTC. The rearrangement links TRBV4-2 to TRBJ2-5; D is perhaps TRBD1 (6 bases). This CDR3 has 13 amino acids. Germline CDR1 reads LGHNA; CDR2 reads YNFKEQ. V was pared by 8 bases and J by 5 bases, with 15 bases between.

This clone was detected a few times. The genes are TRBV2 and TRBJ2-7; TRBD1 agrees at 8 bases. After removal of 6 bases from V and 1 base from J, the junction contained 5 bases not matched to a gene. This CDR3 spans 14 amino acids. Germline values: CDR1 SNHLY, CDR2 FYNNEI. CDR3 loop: CASSLGQESYEQYF. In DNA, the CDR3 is TGTGCCAGCAGCTTGGGACAGGAATCCTACGAGCAGTACTTC.

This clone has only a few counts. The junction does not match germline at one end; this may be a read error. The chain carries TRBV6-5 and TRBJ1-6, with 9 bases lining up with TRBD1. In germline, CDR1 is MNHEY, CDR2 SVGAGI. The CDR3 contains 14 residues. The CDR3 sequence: CASSDSQGASPLHF. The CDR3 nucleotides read TGTGCCAGCAGTGACTCACAGGGGGCTTCACCCCTCCACTTT.

The CDR3 sequence: CASSVGQSYNSPLHF. CDR3 nucleotides: TGTGCCAGCAGCGTGGGACAGAGCTATAATTCACCCCTCCACTTT. V is TRBV5-4 and J is TRBJ1-6; 7 nucleotides agree with TRBD1. The V and J ends lost 4 bases and 3 bases, in that order; junction bases with no gene match: 4. This CDR3 has 15 residues. Germline CDR1 reads SGHNT; CDR2 reads YYREEE (reference sequence).

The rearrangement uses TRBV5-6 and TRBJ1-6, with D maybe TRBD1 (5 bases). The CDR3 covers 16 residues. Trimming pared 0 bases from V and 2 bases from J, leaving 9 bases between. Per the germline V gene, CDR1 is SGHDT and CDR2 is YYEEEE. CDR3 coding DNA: TGTGCCAGCAGCTTGGGGGGCAAGACCTATAATTCACCCCTCCACTTT. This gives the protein CASSLGGKTYNSPLHF.

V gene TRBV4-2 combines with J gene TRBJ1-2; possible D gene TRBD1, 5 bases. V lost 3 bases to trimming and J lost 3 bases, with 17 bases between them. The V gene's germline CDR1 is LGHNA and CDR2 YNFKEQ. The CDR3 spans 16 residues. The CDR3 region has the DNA TGTGCCAGCAGCCAGGACCTCCTTGGGGCTTACTATGGCTACACCTTC. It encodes CASSQDLLGAYYGYTF.

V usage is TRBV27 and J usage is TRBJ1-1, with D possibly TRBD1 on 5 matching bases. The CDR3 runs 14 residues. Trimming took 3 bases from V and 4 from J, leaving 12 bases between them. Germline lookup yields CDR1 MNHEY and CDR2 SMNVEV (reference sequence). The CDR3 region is CASSFRLGGTEAFF. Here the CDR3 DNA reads TGTGCCAGCAGTTTTCGGTTGGGGGGCACTGAAGCTTTCTTT.

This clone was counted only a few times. DNA for the CDR3: TGTGCCAGCAGCGTAGGCAGGGTCTACGAGCAGTACTTC. It is translated as CASSVGRVYEQYF. The V and J genes are TRBV9 and TRBJ2-7; possible D gene TRBD1, 5 bases. V was clipped by 0 bases and J by 3 bases, with 7 bases between them. The germline V gene has CDR1 SGDLS and CDR2 YYNGEE. This CDR3 spans 13 amino acids.

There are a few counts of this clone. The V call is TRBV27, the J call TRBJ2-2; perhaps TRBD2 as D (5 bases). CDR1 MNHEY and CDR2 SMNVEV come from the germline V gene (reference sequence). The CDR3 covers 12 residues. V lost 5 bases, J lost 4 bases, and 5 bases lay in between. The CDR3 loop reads CASSRGTGELFF. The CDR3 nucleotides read TGTGCCAGCAGTCGGGGCACCGGGGAGCTGTTTTTT.

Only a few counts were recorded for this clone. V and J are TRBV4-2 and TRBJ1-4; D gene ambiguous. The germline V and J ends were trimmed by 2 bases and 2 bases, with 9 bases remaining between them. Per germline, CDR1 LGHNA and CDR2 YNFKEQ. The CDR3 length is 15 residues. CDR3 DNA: TGTGCCAGCAGCCAAACTAGGGTGACTAATGAAAAACTGTTTTTT. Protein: CASSQTRVTNEKLFF.

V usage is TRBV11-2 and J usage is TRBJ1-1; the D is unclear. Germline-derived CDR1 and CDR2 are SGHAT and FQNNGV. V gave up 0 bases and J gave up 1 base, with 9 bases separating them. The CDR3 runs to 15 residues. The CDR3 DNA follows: TGTGCCAGCAGCTTAGATGCAGGAGGGAACACTGAAGCTTTCTTT. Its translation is CASSLDAGGNTEAFF.

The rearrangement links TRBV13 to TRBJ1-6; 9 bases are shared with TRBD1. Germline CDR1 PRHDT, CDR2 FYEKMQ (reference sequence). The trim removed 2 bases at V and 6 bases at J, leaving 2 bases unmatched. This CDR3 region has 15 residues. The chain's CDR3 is CASSLYRGPNSPLHF. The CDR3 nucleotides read TGTGCCAGCAGCTTATACAGGGGGCCTAATTCACCCCTCCACTTT.

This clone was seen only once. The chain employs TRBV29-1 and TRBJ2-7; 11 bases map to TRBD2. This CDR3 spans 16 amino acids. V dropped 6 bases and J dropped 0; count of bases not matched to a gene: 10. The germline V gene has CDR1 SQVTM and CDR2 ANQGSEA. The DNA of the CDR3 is TGCAGCGTCGTAGGCCCTAGCGGGGGGCCCTCCTACGAGCAGTACTTC. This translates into CSVVGPSGGPSYEQYF.

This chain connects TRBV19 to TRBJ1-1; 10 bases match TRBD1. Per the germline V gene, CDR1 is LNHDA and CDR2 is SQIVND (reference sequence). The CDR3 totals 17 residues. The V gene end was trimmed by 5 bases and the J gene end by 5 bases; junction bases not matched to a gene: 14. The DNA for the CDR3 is TGTGCCAGTAGTGGAGGGACAGGGGTCCCCCCTATAACTGAAGCTTTCTTT. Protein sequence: CASSGGTGVPPITEAFF.

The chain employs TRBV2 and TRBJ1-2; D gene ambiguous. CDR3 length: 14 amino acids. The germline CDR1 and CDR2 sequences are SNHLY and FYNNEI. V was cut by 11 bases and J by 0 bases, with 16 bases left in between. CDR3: CAGLLADPNYGYTF. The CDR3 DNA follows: TGTGCCGGACTTTTGGCGGACCCTAACTATGGCTACACCTTC.

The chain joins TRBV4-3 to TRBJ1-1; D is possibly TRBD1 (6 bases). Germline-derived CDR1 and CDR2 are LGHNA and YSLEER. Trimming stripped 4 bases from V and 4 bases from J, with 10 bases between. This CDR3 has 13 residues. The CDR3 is CASSPGVGTEAFF. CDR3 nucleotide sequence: TGCGCCAGCAGCCCAGGGGTCGGCACTGAAGCTTTCTTT.

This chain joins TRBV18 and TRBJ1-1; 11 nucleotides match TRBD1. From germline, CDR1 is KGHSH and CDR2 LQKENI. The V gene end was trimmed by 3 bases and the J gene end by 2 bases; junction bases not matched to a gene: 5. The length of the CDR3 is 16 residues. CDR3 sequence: CASSPRDRGSNTEAFF. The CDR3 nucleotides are TGTGCCAGCTCACCCCGGGACAGGGGGAGTAACACTGAAGCTTTCTTT.

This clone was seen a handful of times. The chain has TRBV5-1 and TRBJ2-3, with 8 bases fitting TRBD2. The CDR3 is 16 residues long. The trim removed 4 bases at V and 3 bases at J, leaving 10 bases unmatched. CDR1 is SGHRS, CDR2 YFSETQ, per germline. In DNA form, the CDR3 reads TGCGCCAGCAGCACCCTACGGGGGGGGAGGACAGATACGCAGTATTTT. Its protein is CASSTLRGGRTDTQYF.